The 8 T cell receptor beta chains reported below all come from one sample, sequenced in a study of cytomegalovirus exposure and HLA in healthy donors. Primers for the PCR totalled 60 Vbeta and 13 Jbeta. TCRdb's table, derived via immunoSEQ multiplex PCR, lists solely in-frame clones and lacks some. The sample records some 150,000 clones, over 75% being singletons. Sequencing input: PBMCs. The receptors shown here come from a man aged 25-45 years in good health and CMV-seropositive.

The chain is built from TRBV5-6 and TRBJ2-7; 8 bases line up with TRBD1. V was pared by 4 bases and J by 2 bases, with 5 bases of the junction left unmatched. The CDR3 is 14 amino acids. Germline V gene data show CDR1 as SGHDT and CDR2 as YYEEEE. The CDR3 reads CASSLGQVAYEQYF. Written as DNA, the CDR3 is TGTGCCAGCAGCCTGGGACAGGTAGCCTACGAGCAGTACTTC.

The chain recombines TRBV15 with TRBJ2-5, with D perhaps TRBD1 (6 bases). The DNA end favors TRBJ2-7, so the J call may be wrong. The CDR3 has 15 amino acids. CDR1 and CDR2 from the germline V gene are LNHNV and YYDKDF (reference sequence). In DNA, the CDR3 is TGTGCCACCAGCAGAGAGGGCAGGGTGGACAGCGAGCAGTACTTC. As protein: CATSREGRVDSEQYF.

The chain has TRBV6-5 and TRBJ2-2, with D possibly being TRBD2 (6 bases). Per the germline V gene, CDR1 is MNHEY and CDR2 is SVGAGI. V was pared by 8 bases and J by 5 bases, with 15 bases between. This CDR3 contains 14 residues. CDR3 amino acids: CASEFAAGTGELFF. The CDR3 region has the DNA TGTGCCAGCGAGTTTGCCGCGGGGACCGGGGAGCTGTTTTTT.

This clone has more than one count but fewer than ten. Other DNA variants within this sample encode the same CDR3. The V and J genes are TRBV14 and TRBJ2-2; 8 positions agree with TRBD1. CDR1 SGHDN and CDR2 FVKESK come from the germline V gene. The CDR3 loop spans 15 amino acids. The trim removed 3 bases at V and 5 bases at J, leaving 5 bases unmatched. CDR3 DNA sequence: TGTGCCAGCAGCCAGAGACAGGGGAGTACCGGGGAGCTGTTTTTT. This gives the protein CASSQRQGSTGELFF.

The chain is built from TRBV4-3 and TRBJ2-2; 9 bases fit TRBD2. The V and J ends lost 0 bases and 5 bases, in that order; junction bases with no gene match: 16. Germline assignment: CDR1 LGHNA and CDR2 YSLEER. There are 20 residues in the CDR3. CDR3 loop: CASSQESGLALRRGTGELFF. The CDR3 coding sequence is TGCGCCAGCAGCCAAGAGTCAGGACTAGCGTTACGCAGAGGGACCGGGGAGCTGTTTTTT.

The chain couples TRBV6-4 to TRBJ1-1; 7 nucleotides align to TRBD1. The CDR3 loop spans 16 amino acids. The trim removed 2 bases at V and 1 base at J, leaving 7 bases unmatched. Per germline, CDR1 MRHNA and CDR2 SNTAGT. This chain's CDR3 is CASSDPRDRPNTEAFF. In DNA form, the CDR3 reads TGTGCCAGCAGTGACCCCCGGGACAGACCGAACACTGAAGCTTTCTTT.

J is TRBJ2-7 and V is TRBV28, with a possible D match to TRBD1 (5 bases). Germline CDR1 and CDR2: MDHEN and SYDVKM. The CDR3 spans 14 residues. The V gene lost 3 bases and the J gene lost 3 bases, with 12 bases spanning the gap. As DNA, the CDR3 is TGTGCCAGCAGTTTGGCAGGGTATGGCTACGAGCAGTACTTC. Translating gives CASSLAGYGYEQYF. The variable domain in full, completed from reference TRBV28 and TRBJ2-7, reads DVKVTQSSRYLVKRTGEKVFLECVQDMDHENMFWYRQDPGLGLRLIYFSYDVKMKEKGDIPEGYSVSREKKERFSLILESASTNQTSMYLCASSLAGYGYEQYFGPGTRLTVT.

The chain is built from TRBV6-4 and TRBJ2-3, with D perhaps TRBD1 (6 bases). The CDR3 covers 15 residues. Germline V gene sequence: CDR1 MRHNA, CDR2 SNTAGT. V lost 7 bases and J lost 4, with 18 bases in between. The CDR3 DNA sequence: TGTGCCAGCAACAGAACTGTCAGGGGCCCAGATACGCAGTATTTT. Translated, it gives CASNRTVRGPDTQYF.